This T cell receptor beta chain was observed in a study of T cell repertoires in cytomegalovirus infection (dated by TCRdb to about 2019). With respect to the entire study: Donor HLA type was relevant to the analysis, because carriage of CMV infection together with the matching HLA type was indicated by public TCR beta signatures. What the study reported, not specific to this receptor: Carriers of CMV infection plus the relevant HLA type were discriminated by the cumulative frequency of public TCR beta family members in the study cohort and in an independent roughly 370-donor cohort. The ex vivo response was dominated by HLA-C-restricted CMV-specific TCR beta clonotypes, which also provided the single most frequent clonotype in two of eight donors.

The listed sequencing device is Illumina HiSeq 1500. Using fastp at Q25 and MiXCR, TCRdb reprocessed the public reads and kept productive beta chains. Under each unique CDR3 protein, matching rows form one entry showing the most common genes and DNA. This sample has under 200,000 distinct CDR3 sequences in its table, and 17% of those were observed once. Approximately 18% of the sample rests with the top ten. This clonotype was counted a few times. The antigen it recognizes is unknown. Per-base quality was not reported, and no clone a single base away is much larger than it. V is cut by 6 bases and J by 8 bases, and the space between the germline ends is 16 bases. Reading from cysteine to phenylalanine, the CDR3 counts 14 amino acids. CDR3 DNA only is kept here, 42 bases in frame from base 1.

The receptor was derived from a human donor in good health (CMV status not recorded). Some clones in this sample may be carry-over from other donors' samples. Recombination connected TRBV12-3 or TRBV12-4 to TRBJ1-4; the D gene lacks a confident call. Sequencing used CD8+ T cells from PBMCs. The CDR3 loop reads CASSLGGRMEKLFF. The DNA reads TGTGCCAGCAGCCTCGGAGGTCGGATGGAAAAACTGTTTTTT.